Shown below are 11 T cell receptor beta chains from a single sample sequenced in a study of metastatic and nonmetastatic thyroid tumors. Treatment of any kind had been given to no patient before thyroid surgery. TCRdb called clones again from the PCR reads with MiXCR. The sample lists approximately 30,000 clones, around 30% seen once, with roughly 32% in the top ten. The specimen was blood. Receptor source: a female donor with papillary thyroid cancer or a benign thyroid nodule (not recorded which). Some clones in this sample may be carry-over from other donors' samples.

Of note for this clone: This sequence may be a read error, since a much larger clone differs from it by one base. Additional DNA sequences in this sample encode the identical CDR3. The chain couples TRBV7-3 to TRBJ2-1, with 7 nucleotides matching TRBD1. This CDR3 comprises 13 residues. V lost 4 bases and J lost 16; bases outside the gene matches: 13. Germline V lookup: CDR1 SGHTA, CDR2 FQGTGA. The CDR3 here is CASSSYTGTELFF. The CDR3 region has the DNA TGTGCCAGCAGCTCCTACACCGGGACAGAGCTTTTCTTC.

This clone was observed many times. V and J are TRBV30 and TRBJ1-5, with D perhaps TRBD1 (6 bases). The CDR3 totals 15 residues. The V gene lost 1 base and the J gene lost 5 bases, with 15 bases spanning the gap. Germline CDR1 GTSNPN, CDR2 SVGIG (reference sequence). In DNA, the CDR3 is TGTGCCTGGAGTGGAAGGGGGTTGAGAGATCAGCCCCAGCATTTT. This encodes CAWSGRGLRDQPQHF.

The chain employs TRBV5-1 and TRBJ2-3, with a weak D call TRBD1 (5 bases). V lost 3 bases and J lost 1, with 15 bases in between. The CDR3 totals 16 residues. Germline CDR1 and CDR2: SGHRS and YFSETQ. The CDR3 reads CASSSEQVSRTDTQYF. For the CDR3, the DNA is TGCGCCAGCAGCTCGGAACAGGTATCTCGCACAGATACGCAGTATTTT.

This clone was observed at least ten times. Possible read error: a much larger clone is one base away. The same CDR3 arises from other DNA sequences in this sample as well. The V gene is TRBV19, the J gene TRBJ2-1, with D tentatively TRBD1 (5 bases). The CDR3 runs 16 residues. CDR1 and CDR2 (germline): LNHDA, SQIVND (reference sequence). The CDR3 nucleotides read TGTGCCAGTAGTACAGGGAACCCTGGCTCCTACAGTGAGCAGTTCTTC. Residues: CASSTGNPGSYSEQFF.

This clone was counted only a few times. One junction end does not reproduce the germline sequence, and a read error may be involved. CDR3: CSAKGTSSITYTQYF. The DNA of the CDR3 is TGCAGTGCTAAGGGGACTAGCTCCATCACATATACGCAGTATTTT. J is TRBJ2-3 and V is TRBV20-1; TRBD2 matches 9 bases. Germline values: CDR1 DFQATT, CDR2 SNEGSKA (reference sequence). The CDR3 sequence is 15 residues long.

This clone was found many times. The CDR3 protein is CASSDWTVGYTF. The DNA of the CDR3 is TGTGCCAGCAGTGACTGGACAGTTGGCTACACCTTC. The chain links TRBV6-1 to TRBJ1-2; the D gene is possibly TRBD1 (6 bases). Per the germline V gene, CDR1 is MNHNS and CDR2 is SASEGT. V was trimmed by 3 bases and J by 7 bases, leaving 9 bases between them. The CDR3 has 12 residues.

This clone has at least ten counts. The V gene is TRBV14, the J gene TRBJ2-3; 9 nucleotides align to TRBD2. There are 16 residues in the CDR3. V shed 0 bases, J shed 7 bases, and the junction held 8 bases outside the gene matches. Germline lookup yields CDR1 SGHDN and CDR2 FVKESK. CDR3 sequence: CASSQDSREGRYTQYF. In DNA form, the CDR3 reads TGTGCCAGCAGCCAAGATTCGCGGGAGGGCCGATATACGCAGTATTTT. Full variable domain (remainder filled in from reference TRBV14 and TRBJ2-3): EAGVTQFPSHSVIEKGQTVTLRCDPISGHDNLYWYRRVMGKEIKFLLHFVKESKQDESGMPNNRFLAERTGGTYSTLKVQPAELEDSGVYFCASSQDSREGRYTQYFGPGTRLTVL.

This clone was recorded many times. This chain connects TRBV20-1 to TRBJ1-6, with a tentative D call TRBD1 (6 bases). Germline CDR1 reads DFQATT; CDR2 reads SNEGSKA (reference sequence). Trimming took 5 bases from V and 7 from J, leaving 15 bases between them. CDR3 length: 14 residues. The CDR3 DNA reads TGCAGTGCTCCCACAGGGTTTGGAAATTCACCCCTCCACTTT. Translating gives CSAPTGFGNSPLHF.

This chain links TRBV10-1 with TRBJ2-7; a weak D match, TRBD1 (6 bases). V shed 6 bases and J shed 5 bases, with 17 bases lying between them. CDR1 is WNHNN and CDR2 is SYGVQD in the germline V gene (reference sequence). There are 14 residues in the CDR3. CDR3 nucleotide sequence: TGCGCCAGCAGGTCAGGGGCTGTTATCCACGAGCAGTACTTC. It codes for CASRSGAVIHEQYF.

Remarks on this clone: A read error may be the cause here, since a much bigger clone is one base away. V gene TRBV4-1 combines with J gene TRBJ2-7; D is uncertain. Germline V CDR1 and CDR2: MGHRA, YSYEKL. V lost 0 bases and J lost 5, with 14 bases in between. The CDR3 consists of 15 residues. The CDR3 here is CASSQDSGQNDEQYF. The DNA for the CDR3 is TGCGCCAGCAGCCAAGACAGTGGGCAGAATGACGAGCAGTACTTC.

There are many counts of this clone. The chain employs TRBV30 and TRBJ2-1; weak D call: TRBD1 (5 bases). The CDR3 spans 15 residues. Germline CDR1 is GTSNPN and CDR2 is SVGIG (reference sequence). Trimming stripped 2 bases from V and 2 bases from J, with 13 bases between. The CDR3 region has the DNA TGTGCCTGGAGTTATAAAACAGGAGCCTACAATGAGCAGTTCTTC. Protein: CAWSYKTGAYNEQFF.